Given below is one TCR beta chain in context. Measured with immunoSEQ multiplex PCR; TCRdb has only the in-frame clones, and not every one. The table includes roughly 150,000 clones, approximately 90% detected once. The sample comes from a study of cytotoxic CD8 clonotypes in ibrutinib-treated CLL. Trimming removed 0 bases from V and 0 bases from J, with 6 bases in between. Germline V lookup: CDR1 SGHNT, CDR2 YENEEA. This CDR3 region has 14 residues. This receptor was obtained from a human donor with chronic lymphocytic leukemia. The source was PBMCs, collected at disease progression, from a patient treated with ibrutinib. The genes are TRBV11-3 and TRBJ2-7, with D tentatively TRBD1 (5 bases). CDR3 nucleotide sequence: TGTGCCAGCAGCTTAGATCAGGGCTCCTACGAGCAGTACTTC. Amino acid sequence: CASSLDQGSYEQYF.